This TCR beta chain was retrieved from a study of metastatic and nonmetastatic thyroid tumors (dated by TCRdb to about 2020). Turning to the overall study: Repertoires from peripheral blood and from tumor or nodule tissue samples of malignant and benign thyroid patients were compared. On the study overall, not on this receptor specifically: In both blood and tumor samples, TCR beta diversity was reported to be significantly higher in malignant tumors than in benign nodules.

Receptors were amplified or captured by PCR. The instrument given in TCRdb is Illumina HiSeq 4000. The TCR beta-chain CDR3 region of each patient was profiled by high-throughput sequencing. Concerning the study's data processing: The researchers built a classifier to tell apart papillary thyroid cancer patients with distant metastasis, based on CDR3 differences among clinicopathological groups. To measure repertoire diversity the researchers used the Shannon index, while the Morisita-Horn index served to gauge how similar the tumor and blood repertoires were. TCRdb reworked the public reads: Q25 trimming with fastp, MiXCR clone assembly, productive beta chains retained. These V and J calls rely on TCRdb rather than the paper's analysis. The sample table contains approximately 28,000 clones; only one count was recorded for approximately 15% of them. The top ten constitute approximately 6.5% of the sample.

Before undergoing thyroid surgery, none of the patients had been given any kind of treatment. Patient clinical samples collected from about 2011 to 2019 were retrospectively analysed using T-cell receptor beta sequencing. This clone was seen repeatedly, ten times or more. Which antigen it targets is not known. Nothing much larger sits one base from this clone, and base qualities are not available. In the germline V gene (reference sequence), CDR1 corresponds to LNHDA and CDR2 to SQIVND. Including cysteine and phenylalanine, the CDR3 has 15 amino acids. Only the CDR3 DNA is retained, 45 bases long and in frame from the first base. The V end loses 3 bases and the J end loses 3 bases, and a stretch of 12 bases separates them.

The material sequenced was blood. The V gene is TRBV19 and the J gene is TRBJ1-5; confidence is insufficient to name the D gene. This receptor was identified in a male donor with papillary thyroid cancer or a benign thyroid nodule (not recorded which). Some clones in this sample may be carry-over from other donors' samples. The DNA reads as follows: TGTGCCAGTAGTATTTTTTGGGGTCCCAATCAGCCCCAGCATTTT. Its protein is CASSIFWGPNQPQHF.